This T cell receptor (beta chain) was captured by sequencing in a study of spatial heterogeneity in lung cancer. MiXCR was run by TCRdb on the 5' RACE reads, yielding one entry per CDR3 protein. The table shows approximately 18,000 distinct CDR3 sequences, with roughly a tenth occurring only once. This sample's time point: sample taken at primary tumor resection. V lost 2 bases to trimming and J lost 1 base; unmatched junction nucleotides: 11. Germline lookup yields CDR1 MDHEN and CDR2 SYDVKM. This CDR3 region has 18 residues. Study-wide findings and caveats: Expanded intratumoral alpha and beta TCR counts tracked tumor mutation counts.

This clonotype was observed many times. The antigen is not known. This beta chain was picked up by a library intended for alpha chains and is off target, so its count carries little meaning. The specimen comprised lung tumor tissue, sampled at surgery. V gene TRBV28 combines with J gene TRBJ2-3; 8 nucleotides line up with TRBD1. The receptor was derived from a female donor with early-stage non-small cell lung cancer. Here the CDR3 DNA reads TGTGCCAGCAGTTTAGGGCCACGTCCAGGGGGCGGCACAGATACGCAGTATTTT. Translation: CASSLGPRPGGGTDTQYF.